The 2 T cell receptor beta chains reported below all come from one sample, sequenced in a study of T cells after yellow fever vaccination. TCRdb processed the 5' RACE reads anew with MiXCR; each CDR3 protein has one entry. The sample contains a few hundred thousand distinct CDR3 sequences, roughly 6.2% of which appear only once. Specimen: PBMCs, collected 5 days after the yellow fever booster vaccination. These receptors originate from a man aged 25-45 years who received the YFV17D yellow fever vaccine.

This clonotype was detected ten times or more. The chain joins TRBV5-1 to TRBJ2-1, with D hard to call. The CDR3 is 15 residues long. Trimming cost V 1 base and J 1 base, with 9 bases left between them. CDR1 and CDR2 from the germline V gene are SGHRS and YFSETQ. The CDR3 reads CASSLRHASYNEQFF. The CDR3 bases are TGCGCCAGCAGCTTGCGACATGCATCCTACAATGAGCAGTTCTTC.

This clonotype was seen ten or more times. The CDR3 coding sequence is TGTGCCAGCACTCTCGGACAGGGGAGCCACGAGCAGTACTTC. Translating it yields CASTLGQGSHEQYF. The V call is TRBV6-1, the J call TRBJ2-7; 9 nucleotides agree with TRBD1. The germline CDR1 and CDR2 sequences are MNHNS and SASEGT. The V and J ends lost 7 bases and 5 bases, in that order; junction bases with no gene match: 9. The CDR3 consists of 14 residues.